This T cell receptor (beta chain) derives from a study of blood T cell repertoires in COVID-19. Overall study: Whether acute or convalescent, the COVID-19 samples came from the United States, Italy and Spain.

Germline V CDR1 and CDR2: GTSNPN, SVGIG (reference sequence). V lost 0 bases and J lost 7, with 9 bases in between. CDR3 length equals 12 residues. Using immunoSEQ multiplex PCR, the repertoire was profiled, and TCRdb retains in-frame clones only, with some absent. The repertoire holds 100,000 or so clones, about 91% seen once, with about 18% in the top ten. This clone occurred once. The V gene is TRBV30, the J gene TRBJ1-2, with D hard to call. The origin of this receptor is a man aged 50 to 60 with acute or convalescent COVID-19. Sequenced input: peripheral blood. The CDR3 sequence is CAWSVLSGGYTF. The CDR3 DNA follows: TGTGCCTGGAGTGTACTGAGTGGTGGCTACACCTTC.